The rows below give T cell receptor beta chains drawn from one sample of a study of T cells after yellow fever vaccination. TCRdb fed the 5' RACE reads into MiXCR, producing one record per CDR3 protein. The sample carries hundreds of thousands of distinct CDR3 sequences, roughly a fifth recorded once. The source was PBMCs, collected 21 days after the first yellow fever vaccination. These receptors came from a man between 18 and 35 years old who received the YFV17D yellow fever vaccine. Both conserved end residues are part of each CDR3. The D gene is left open where the match is weak. Rows may omit the clone size; those that give it use once, few, many or a size class.

CDR3aa,CDR3nt,d_gene,v_gene,j_gene,abundance
CASSLGDQGETQYF,TGCGCCAGCAGTTTGGGGGATCAGGGAGAGACCCAGTACTTC,.,TRBV10-2,TRBJ2-5,.
CASSRLGREYF,TGTGCCAGCAGCCGGTTGGGTAGGGAGTACTTC,.,TRBV7-9,TRBJ2-4,many
CSADDRAGINEQFF,TGCAGCGCTGATGACAGGGCGGGAATCAATGAGCAGTTCTTC,.,TRBV29-1,TRBJ2-1,few
CASRSSLAGGPPDTQYF,TGTGCCAGCAGGTCGTCTCTAGCGGGGGGGCCCCCAGATACGCAGTATTTT,TRBD2,TRBV12-3/TRBV12-4,TRBJ2-3,.
CSARVRLAGTDTQYF,TGCAGTGCTCGAGTAAGACTAGCGGGCACAGATACGCAGTATTTT,TRBD2,TRBV20-1,TRBJ2-3,.
CASSQDGRPETQYF,TGTGCCAGCAGCCAAGATGGGCGTCCTGAGACCCAGTACTTC,.,TRBV4-2,TRBJ2-5,many
CASSYSSQGASYEQYF,TGTGCCAGCAGTTACTCGAGCCAGGGGGCTTCCTACGAGCAGTACTTC,TRBD1,TRBV6-5,TRBJ2-7,few
CASSWRDRGF,TGTGCCAGCAGCTGGCGAGACAGGGGCTTT,TRBD1,TRBV11-2,TRBJ1-6,.
CSAREPTGINSPLHF,TGCAGTGCTAGAGAGCCAACAGGGATCAATTCACCCCTCCACTTT,.,TRBV20-1,TRBJ1-6,.
CASSLLSSGVLETQYF,TGTGCCAGCAGTTTACTCTCTAGCGGTGTCCTAGAGACCCAGTACTTC,TRBD2,TRBV28,TRBJ2-5,.
CSARDWSYEQYF,TGCAGTGCTAGAGATTGGAGCTACGAGCAGTACTTC,.,TRBV20-1,TRBJ2-7,.
CASSQGPFYGYTF,TGTGCCAGCAGTCAGGGGCCCTTCTATGGCTACACCTTC,.,TRBV28,TRBJ1-2,.
CASSQAQPYEQYF,TGCGCCAGCAGCCAAGCACAGCCCTACGAGCAGTACTTC,.,TRBV4-1,TRBJ2-7,few
CASSSGLITGELFF,TGTGCCAGCAGCTCCGGGCTTATCACCGGGGAGCTGTTTTTT,.,TRBV12-3/TRBV12-4,TRBJ2-2,.
CASSKNSGANVLTF,TGTGCCAGCAGCAAAAACTCTGGGGCCAACGTCCTGACTTTC,.,TRBV7-2,TRBJ2-6,few
CASSPERGNGLSNTGELFF,TGTGCCAGCAGCCCCGAAAGGGGCAATGGATTATCGAACACCGGGGAGCTGTTTTTT,.,TRBV6-1,TRBJ2-2,.
CASSLAKTGTGANVLTF,TGTGCCAGCAGCTTAGCCAAGACAGGGACTGGGGCCAACGTCCTGACTTTC,TRBD1,TRBV7-2,TRBJ2-6,.
CASSFSSTGADTQYF,TGTGCCAGCAGCTTCTCGAGTACAGGGGCAGATACGCAGTATTTT,TRBD1,TRBV7-3,TRBJ2-3,.
CASRTGTGGTEAFF,TGTGCCAGCAGAACCGGGACAGGGGGCACTGAAGCTTTCTTT,TRBD1,TRBV7-2,TRBJ1-1,few
CASSSAREYNQPQHF,TGTGCCAGCAGTTCAGCCAGGGAATACAATCAGCCCCAGCATTTT,.,TRBV28,TRBJ1-5,.
CASSPGLGRYEQYF,TGCGCCAGCAGCCCCGGTCTGGGGAGATACGAGCAGTACTTC,.,TRBV5-1,TRBJ2-7,few
CASSQLAGPSYEQYF,TGTGCCAGCAGCCAACTAGCGGGGCCATCCTACGAGCAGTACTTC,TRBD2,TRBV4-2,TRBJ2-7,.
CASGGGSGANVLTF,TGCGCCAGCGGAGGGGGCTCTGGGGCCAACGTCCTGACTTTC,.,TRBV5-1,TRBJ2-6,.
CASGERGGGDTQYF,TGTGCCAGCGGAGAGCGGGGCGGGGGAGATACGCAGTATTTT,TRBD2,TRBV4-2,TRBJ2-3,few
CASSLSYVWGYSYGYTF,TGTGCCAGCAGTTTATCTTACGTATGGGGGTACAGCTATGGCTACACCTTC,.,TRBV27,TRBJ1-2,few
CASSLVSGQGRGGYTF,TGTGCCAGCAGCTTGGTATCGGGACAGGGAAGGGGTGGCTACACCTTC,TRBD1,TRBV7-9,TRBJ1-2,.
CASSQDPGQWYSSGANVLTF,TGTGCCAGCAGCCAAGACCCGGGACAATGGTACTCGTCGGGGGCCAACGTCCTGACTTTC,.,TRBV3-1,TRBJ2-6,.
CASSFRQGGSDTQYF,TGTGCCAGCAGTTTCCGACAGGGGGGCTCAGATACGCAGTATTTT,TRBD1,TRBV5-6,TRBJ2-3,.
CAGTSGPTYEQYF,TGTGCCGGAACTAGCGGTCCCACCTACGAGCAGTACTTC,TRBD2,TRBV19,TRBJ2-7,many
CASSHDSGEDIQYF,TGTGCCAGCAGCCACGACAGTGGAGAGGACATTCAGTACTTC,.,TRBV14,TRBJ2-4,few
CASSYVPGTGVQPQHF,TGTGCCAGCAGTTACGTGCCCGGGACCGGGGTTCAGCCCCAGCATTTT,.,TRBV6-5,TRBJ1-5,once
CASSLVAGAPGQPQHF,TGTGCCAGCAGCTTAGTTGCGGGGGCGCCGGGTCAGCCCCAGCATTTT,.,TRBV7-2,TRBJ1-5,many
CASSLGSSGSYEQYF,TGTGCCAGCAGCTTAGGGTCTAGCGGTAGCTACGAGCAGTACTTC,TRBD2,TRBV7-2,TRBJ2-7,.
CASRRTGPIREEKLFF,TGCGCCAGCAGGAGGACAGGTCCAATCCGGGAAGAAAAACTGTTTTTT,TRBD1,TRBV4-1,TRBJ1-4,once
CASSWRDRNTGELFF,TGTGCCAGCAGCTGGAGGGACAGGAACACCGGGGAGCTGTTTTTT,.,TRBV7-9,TRBJ2-2,many
CASGNDRVNSPLHF,TGTGCCAGCGGTAACGACAGGGTTAATTCACCCCTCCACTTT,TRBD1,TRBV12-3/TRBV12-4,TRBJ1-6,few
CAIREGLIYNEQFF,TGTGCCATCAGAGAGGGCTTAATCTACAATGAGCAGTTCTTC,.,TRBV10-3,TRBJ2-1,.
CASSQEGSRGDTQYF,TGTGCCAGCAGCCAAGAAGGATCTCGGGGAGATACGCAGTATTTT,.,TRBV3-1,TRBJ2-3,few
CASSFRGDRGNQPQHF,TGTGCCAGCAGTTTCCGAGGAGACCGAGGCAATCAGCCCCAGCATTTT,.,TRBV27,TRBJ1-5,.
CASSQGRPGERVHEQYF,TGTGCCAGCAGCCAGGGGAGGCCGGGGGAAAGAGTTCACGAGCAGTACTTC,.,TRBV3-1,TRBJ2-7,.
CASRTSGEAVGTDTQYF,TGTGCCAGTCGGACTAGCGGGGAAGCTGTCGGCACAGATACGCAGTATTTT,TRBD2,TRBV19,TRBJ2-3,many
CASSFRGPYNEQFF,TGTGCCAGCAGTTTCAGGGGCCCCTACAATGAGCAGTTCTTC,.,TRBV27,TRBJ2-1,.
CASSFMGHGTEAFF,TGCGCCAGCAGCTTCATGGGGCATGGCACTGAAGCTTTCTTT,.,TRBV5-1,TRBJ1-1,many
CASSQSGRHNEQFF,TGCGCCAGCAGCCAATCGGGCCGTCACAATGAGCAGTTCTTC,.,TRBV4-3,TRBJ2-1,few